This passage covers 8 T cell receptor beta chains from one sample sequenced in a study of blood T cells in healthy people across ages. The authors ran a second PCR of about 7 to 12 cycles using a sample-barcoded 5' primer and a J-beta primer mix. TCRdb ran MiXCR on the 5' RACE reads and lists one entry per CDR3 protein. The repertoire consists of 1,800,000 or so distinct CDR3 sequences, with about two fifths occurring once and the leading ten covering around 23%. Material for sequencing was blood. The source of these receptors is a human donor in good health.

At least ten counts were recorded for this clonotype. The chain is built from TRBV5-1 and TRBJ1-2, with D possibly TRBD1 on 6 matching bases. V shed 4 bases and J shed 8 bases, with 15 bases lying between them. Germline values: CDR1 SGHRS, CDR2 YFSETQ. The CDR3 covers 13 residues. The CDR3 loop reads CASSRGQGEGYTF. In DNA, the CDR3 is TGCGCCAGCAGCCGGGGGCAGGGTGAGGGCTACACCTTC.

This rearrangement joins TRBV3-1 to TRBJ2-1; D call uncertain. V was clipped by 0 bases and J by 3 bases, with 21 bases between them. The CDR3 loop spans 19 amino acids. Germline V lookup: CDR1 LGHDT, CDR2 YNNKEL (reference sequence). CDR3 protein: CASSQEMGGYSNYYNEQFF. The CDR3 DNA reads TGTGCCAGCAGCCAAGAAATGGGTGGGTACTCGAACTACTACAATGAGCAGTTCTTC.

The CDR3 coding sequence is TGTGCCAGCAGCCCCGGACAGATAGCGTACGAGCAGTTCTTC. Protein sequence: CASSPGQIAYEQFF. The rearrangement uses TRBV2 and TRBJ2-1, with a weak D call TRBD1 (6 bases). Between the trimmed V and J ends, which lost 6 bases and 10 bases, there was a span of 19 bases. The germline V gene encodes CDR1 SNHLY and CDR2 FYNNEI. There are 14 residues in the CDR3. Variable domain in full (rest from reference TRBV2 and TRBJ2-1): EPEVTQTPSHQVTQMGQEVILRCVPISNHLYFYWYRQILGQKVEFLVSFYNNEISEKSEIFDDQFSVERPDGSNFTLKIRSTKLEDSAMYFCASSPGQIAYEQFFGPGTRLTVL.

This chain links TRBV6-5 with TRBJ1-4, with D perhaps matching TRBD1 (6 bases). V was trimmed by 4 bases and J by 6 bases, leaving 12 bases between them. This CDR3 is built from 14 residues. CDR1 is MNHEY, CDR2 SVGAGI, per germline. The CDR3 reads CASSSRGGDEKLFF. The CDR3 DNA reads TGTGCCAGCAGTTCCAGGGGCGGAGATGAAAAACTGTTTTTT.

The CDR3 here is CASRPAGGLYNEQFF. CDR3 nucleotide sequence: TGTGCCAGCAGACCCGCGGGGGGGCTTTACAATGAGCAGTTCTTC. The rearrangement links TRBV6-2 or TRBV6-3 to TRBJ2-1; 9 bases map to TRBD2. Trimming cost V 6 bases and J 4 bases; bases outside gene matches: 7. The CDR3 runs to 15 residues. Germline CDR1 is MNHEY and CDR2 is SVGEGT.

The chain links TRBV28 to TRBJ2-6; D is undetermined. This CDR3 spans 11 amino acids. Between the trimmed V and J ends, which lost 4 bases and 11 bases, there was a span of 6 bases. The germline V gene has CDR1 MDHEN and CDR2 SYDVKM. Here the CDR3 reads CASSSADVLTF. CDR3 DNA: TGTGCCAGCAGTTCCGCAGACGTCCTGACTTTC.

The CDR3 coding sequence is TGCAGTGCTAGAAGGGAAGCGGCTGGCTACACCTTC. Its protein is CSARREAAGYTF. The chain couples TRBV20-1 to TRBJ1-2; no reliable D call. The CDR3 consists of 12 residues. Germline assignment: CDR1 DFQATT and CDR2 SNEGSKA (reference sequence). The V gene lost 2 bases and the J gene lost 7 bases, with 11 bases spanning the gap.

V is TRBV28 and J is TRBJ2-7, with TRBD1 identical over 9 bases. V lost 2 bases and J lost 2; bases outside the gene matches: 10. CDR1 and CDR2 (germline): MDHEN, SYDVKM. This CDR3 region has 17 residues. The CDR3: CASSLREQGATPYEQYF. The CDR3 DNA sequence: TGTGCCAGCAGTTTACGTGAACAGGGGGCAACACCCTACGAGCAGTACTTC.